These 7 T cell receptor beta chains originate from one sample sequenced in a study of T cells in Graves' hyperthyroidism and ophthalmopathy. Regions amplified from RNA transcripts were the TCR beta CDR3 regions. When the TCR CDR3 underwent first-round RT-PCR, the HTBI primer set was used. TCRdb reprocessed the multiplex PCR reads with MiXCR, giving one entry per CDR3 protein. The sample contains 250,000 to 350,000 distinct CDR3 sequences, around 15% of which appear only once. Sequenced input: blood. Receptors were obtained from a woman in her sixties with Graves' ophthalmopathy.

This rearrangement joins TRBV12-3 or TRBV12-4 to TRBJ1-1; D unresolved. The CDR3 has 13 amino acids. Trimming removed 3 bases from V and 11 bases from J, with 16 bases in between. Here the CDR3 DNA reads TGTGCCAGCAGTTTGGTAGGAGCCGAAGGGGCTTTCTTT. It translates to CASSLVGAEGAFF.

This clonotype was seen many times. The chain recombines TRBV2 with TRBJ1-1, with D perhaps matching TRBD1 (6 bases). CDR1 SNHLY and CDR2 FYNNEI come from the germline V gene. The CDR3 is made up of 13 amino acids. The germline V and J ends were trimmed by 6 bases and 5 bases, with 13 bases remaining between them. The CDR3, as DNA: TGTGCCAGCAGCCGGGACAAAGAGACTGAAGCTTTCTTT. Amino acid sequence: CASSRDKETEAFF.

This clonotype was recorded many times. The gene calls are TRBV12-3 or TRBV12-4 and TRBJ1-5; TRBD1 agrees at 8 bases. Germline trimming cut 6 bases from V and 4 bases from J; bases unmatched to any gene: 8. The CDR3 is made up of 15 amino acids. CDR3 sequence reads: CASSRHNRGNQPQHF. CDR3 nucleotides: TGTGCCAGCAGCCGACATAACAGGGGGAATCAGCCCCAGCATTTT.

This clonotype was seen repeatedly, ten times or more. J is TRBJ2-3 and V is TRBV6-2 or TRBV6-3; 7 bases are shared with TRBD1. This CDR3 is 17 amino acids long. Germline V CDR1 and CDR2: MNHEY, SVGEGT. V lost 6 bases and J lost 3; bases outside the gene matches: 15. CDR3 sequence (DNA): TGTGCCAGCAGCTCCCATTCAACAGGGGTCGTAACAGATACGCAGTATTTT. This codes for CASSSHSTGVVTDTQYF.

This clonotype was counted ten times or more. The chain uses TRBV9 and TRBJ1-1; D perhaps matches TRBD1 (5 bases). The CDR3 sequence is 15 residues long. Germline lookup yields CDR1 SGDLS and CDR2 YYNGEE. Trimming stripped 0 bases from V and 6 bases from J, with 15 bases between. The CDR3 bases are TGTGCCAGCAGCGTAGGAGTAGGGGTTACGGCTGAAGCTTTCTTT. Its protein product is CASSVGVGVTAEAFF. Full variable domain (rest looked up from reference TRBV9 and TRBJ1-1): DSGVTQTPKHLITATGQRVTLRCSPRSGDLSVYWYQQSLDQGLQFLIQYYNGEERAKGNILERFSAQQFPDLHSELNLSSLELGDSALYFCASSVGVGVTAEAFFGQGTRLTVV.

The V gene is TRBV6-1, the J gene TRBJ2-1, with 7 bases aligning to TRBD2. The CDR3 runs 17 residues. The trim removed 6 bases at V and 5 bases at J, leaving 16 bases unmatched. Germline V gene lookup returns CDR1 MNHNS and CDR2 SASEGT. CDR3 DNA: TGTGCCAGCAGCCCACTCGGAGGGGCGGGAGTTCACAATGAGCAGTTCTTC. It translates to CASSPLGGAGVHNEQFF.

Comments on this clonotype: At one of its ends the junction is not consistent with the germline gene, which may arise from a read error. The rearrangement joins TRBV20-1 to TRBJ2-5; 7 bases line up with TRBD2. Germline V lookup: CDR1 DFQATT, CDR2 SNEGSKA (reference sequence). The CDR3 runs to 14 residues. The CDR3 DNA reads TGCAGTGCAAGAGGGCTAGCGGCATGGGAGACCCAGTACTTC. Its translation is CSARGLAAWETQYF.